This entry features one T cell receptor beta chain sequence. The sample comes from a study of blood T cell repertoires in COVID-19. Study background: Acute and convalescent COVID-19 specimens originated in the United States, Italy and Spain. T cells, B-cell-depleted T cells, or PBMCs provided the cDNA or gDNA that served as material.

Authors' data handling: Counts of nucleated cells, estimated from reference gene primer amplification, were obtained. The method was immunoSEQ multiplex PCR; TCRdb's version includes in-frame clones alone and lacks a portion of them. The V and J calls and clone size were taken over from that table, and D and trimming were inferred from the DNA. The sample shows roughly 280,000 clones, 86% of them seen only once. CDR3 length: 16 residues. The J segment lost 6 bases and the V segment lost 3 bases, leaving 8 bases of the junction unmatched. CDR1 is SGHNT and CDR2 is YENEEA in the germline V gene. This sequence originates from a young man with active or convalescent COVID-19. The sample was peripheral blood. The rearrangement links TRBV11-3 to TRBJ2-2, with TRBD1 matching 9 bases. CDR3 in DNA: TGTGCCAGCAGCTTGGGTCGGACAGGGGCCCCCGGGGAGCTGTTTTTT. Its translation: CASSLGRTGAPGELFF.